A selection of T cell receptor beta chains follows, all from one sample in a study of cytomegalovirus exposure and HLA in healthy donors. Method: immunoSEQ multiplex PCR; TCRdb's copy keeps in-frame clones and lacks some. The sample lists under 90,000 clones; 60% to 80% were seen once. The specimen was PBMCs. The receptors were sampled from a man in his forties in good health and CMV-seronegative. Both conserved end residues are part of each CDR3. D genes are given only for firm matches. Where a row states a size, it is once, few, many or the class of an expanded clone; other rows omit it.

v_gene	d_gene	j_gene	abundance	CDR3nt	CDR3aa
TRBV9	TRBD2	TRBJ2-7	-	TGTGCCAGCAGCCGAGATCTAGCGGGGCCCCCCTACGAGCAGTACTTC	CASSRDLAGPPYEQYF
TRBV6-6	-	TRBJ2-6	-	TGTGCCAGCAGTTACTCGCCCCTATCTGGGGCCAACGTCCTGACTTTC	CASSYSPLSGANVLTF
TRBV7-8	TRBD1	TRBJ1-5	-	TGTGCCAGCAGCCCCCTTCCCCACCGACAGGGGGCATTTAGCAATCAGCCCCAGCATTTT	CASSPLPHRQGAFSNQPQHF
TRBV10-3	TRBD1	TRBJ2-7	-	TGTGCCATCAGTCCTAACAGGGGTCCCGAGCAGTACTTC	CAISPNRGPEQYF
TRBV5-1	-	TRBJ2-3	-	TGCGCCAGCAGCTTCGGTAGCGAAGATACGCAGTATTTT	CASSFGSEDTQYF
TRBV4-1	-	TRBJ2-1	-	TGCGCCAGCAGGGACACAGGGTTGGGGAGGGCATCCTACAATGAGCAGTTCTTC	CASRDTGLGRASYNEQFF
TRBV5-4	-	TRBJ2-2	-	TGTGCCAGCAGCCTAGACAGCCCCACCGGGGAGCTGTTTTTT	CASSLDSPTGELFF
TRBV6-5	-	TRBJ1-1	-	TGTGCCAGCAGTTACTCACGGGAAACGAACACTGAAGCTTTCTTT	CASSYSRETNTEAFF
TRBV29-1	-	TRBJ1-4	-	TGCAGCGTTGAAGCTCAGGAAAAACTGTTTTTT	CSVEAQEKLFF
TRBV29-1	TRBD1	TRBJ2-7	-	TGCAGCGTTCGACAGGGGCCCTACGAGCAGTACTTC	CSVRQGPYEQYF
TRBV2	-	TRBJ1-5	-	TGTGCCAGCAGGGAGGACCTGTGGGGCAATCAGCCCCAGCATTTT	CASREDLWGNQPQHF
TRBV19	TRBD1	TRBJ1-5	-	TGTGCCAGTACAGGACAGGCAGTCGGCCCCCAGCATTTT	CASTGQAVGPQHF
TRBV1	-	TRBJ1-4	-	TGCACCAGCAGCCATGAACGACAGGCGAATGAAAAACTGTTTTTT	CTSSHERQANEKLFF
TRBV12-5	-	TRBJ1-4	few	TGTGCTAGTGGTCCGTACCGAAGGGGTAAAGAAAAACTGTTTTTT	CASGPYRRGKEKLFF
TRBV7-2	TRBD1	TRBJ1-2	few	TGTGCCAGCAGCTTAGGAGGGACAGGGGCCTATGGCTACACCTTC	CASSLGGTGAYGYTF
TRBV7-6	-	TRBJ2-5	-	TGTGCCAGCAGCTTAGACAGGGCAGGATGGGCCCAGTACTTC	CASSLDRAGWAQYF
TRBV6-5	TRBD1	TRBJ2-1	-	TGTGCCAGCACCGAGGGACAGGGGCCCAACAATGAGCAGTTCTTC	CASTEGQGPNNEQFF
TRBV7-9	TRBD1	TRBJ2-7	-	TGTGCCAGCAGCCCCGTGACAGGGGTAGAGTCCTACGAGCAGTACTTC	CASSPVTGVESYEQYF
TRBV6-5	-	TRBJ2-2	-	TGTGCCAGCAGTTACAACAGGGTCACCGGGGAGCTGTTTTTT	CASSYNRVTGELFF
TRBV5-1	TRBD1	TRBJ1-2	-	TGCGCCAGCAGTACCGGGACAGGGGGCTCATATGGCTACACCTTC	CASSTGTGGSYGYTF
TRBV19	TRBD1	TRBJ1-5	once	TGTGCCAGTAGTATGTCAGGGGACAGGGCATATCAGCCCCAGCATTTT	CASSMSGDRAYQPQHF
TRBV28	-	TRBJ2-7	-	TGTGCCAGCAGATCAGGGTTTGAGCAGTACTTC	CASRSGFEQYF
TRBV13	TRBD1	TRBJ2-7	few	TGTGCCAGCAGCTTAGGATGGACAGGGGGGTCCTACGAGCAGTACTTC	CASSLGWTGGSYEQYF
TRBV10-3	TRBD2	TRBJ2-3	few	TGTGCCATCAGCTTGGGACTAGCGGCGGTTAGTACAGATACGCAGTATTTT	CAISLGLAAVSTDTQYF
TRBV6-5	-	TRBJ2-1	-	TGTGCCAGCAGTTCAAAATTGGAGGGTACGTCGAATGAGCAGTTCTTC	CASSSKLEGTSNEQFF
TRBV2	TRBD1	TRBJ1-1	-	TGTGCCAGCACGACGGGACAGGGGTTAATGAACACTGAAGCTTTCTTT	CASTTGQGLMNTEAFF
TRBV6-1	-	TRBJ1-2	-	TGTGCCAGCAGTGGCACAGGAATCGGTGGCTACACCTTC	CASSGTGIGGYTF
TRBV6-1	-	TRBJ2-2	once	TGTGCCGGCAGTGACGATGTGGGGGGGCCCGGGGAGCTGTTTTTT	CAGSDDVGGPGELFF
TRBV30	-	TRBJ2-1	-	TGTGCCTGGAGGCGGACAAATTACAATGAGCAGTTCTTC	CAWRRTNYNEQFF
TRBV6-1	-	TRBJ1-1	-	TGTGCCAGCAGGGGGGGTGAAGCTTTCTTT	CASRGGEAFF
TRBV29-1	-	TRBJ1-1	-	TGCAGCGTTTTCCCAGGGGCCACTGAAGCTTTCTTT	CSVFPGATEAFF
TRBV6-5	-	TRBJ1-1	-	TGTGCCAGCACCAGTTTAGGGATCAACAGGGCTGAAGCTTTCTTT	CASTSLGINRAEAFF
TRBV30	-	TRBJ2-5	-	TGTGCCTGGAGCCTTGGTCGGGGTTTGGAGACCCAGTACTTC	CAWSLGRGLETQYF
TRBV5-3	TRBD2	TRBJ2-7	-	TGTGCCAGAAGCGCGGGGGGCGGGGCCTCCTACGAGCAGTACTTC	CARSAGGGASYEQYF
TRBV29-1	TRBD1	TRBJ1-4	-	TGCAGCGCTTCTGACAGGGATCCCGAAAAACTGTTTTTT	CSASDRDPEKLFF
TRBV5-1	-	TRBJ1-4	few	TGCGCCAGCAGCTTGGACTGGAATGAAAAACTGTTTTTT	CASSLDWNEKLFF